The clone carrying this TCR beta chain was counted at least ten times. Its antigen remains unknown. TCRdb's copy holds only in-frame clones and misses some; the assay was immunoSEQ multiplex PCR. The profile covers 55,000 to 70,000 clones, with roughly 82% appearing a single time and roughly 2.4% taken by the ten largest. The CDR3 sequence is 15 residues long. Between the trimmed V and J ends, which lost 0 bases and 5 bases, there was a span of 13 bases. Germline V CDR1 and CDR2: LNHDA, SQIVND (reference sequence). The data originate from a study of OX40 agonist ivuxolimab in advanced cancers. Study-wide context: A partial response was reached by three patients: one with hepatocellular carcinoma and two with cutaneous melanoma.

Study-wide points: More expanded clones were found, on average, in CD8+ than in CD4+ T cells. The antigen specificity of the peripheral T cells (those that were expanded) was not determined. Normalized expansion of T-cell clones was also low for some nonresponders.

The sample in question was CD4+ or CD8+ T cells sorted from blood, obtained in a trial of the OX40 agonist ivuxolimab. This sequence joins TRBV19 and TRBJ1-1; D not certain. The receptor was isolated from an adult with an advanced solid tumor such as melanoma, head and neck, liver or kidney cancer. CDR3 loop: CASSIDLLKTTEAFF. The CDR3 DNA follows: TGTGCCAGTAGTATAGATCTTTTAAAGACTACTGAAGCTTTCTTT. The complete variable domain, with remaining parts taken from reference TRBV19 and TRBJ1-1, reads DGGITQSPKYLFRKEGQNVTLSCEQNLNHDAMYWYRQDPGQGLRLIYYSQIVNDFQKGDIAEGYSVSREKKESFPLTVTSAQKNPTAFYLCASSIDLLKTTEAFFGQGTRLTVV.